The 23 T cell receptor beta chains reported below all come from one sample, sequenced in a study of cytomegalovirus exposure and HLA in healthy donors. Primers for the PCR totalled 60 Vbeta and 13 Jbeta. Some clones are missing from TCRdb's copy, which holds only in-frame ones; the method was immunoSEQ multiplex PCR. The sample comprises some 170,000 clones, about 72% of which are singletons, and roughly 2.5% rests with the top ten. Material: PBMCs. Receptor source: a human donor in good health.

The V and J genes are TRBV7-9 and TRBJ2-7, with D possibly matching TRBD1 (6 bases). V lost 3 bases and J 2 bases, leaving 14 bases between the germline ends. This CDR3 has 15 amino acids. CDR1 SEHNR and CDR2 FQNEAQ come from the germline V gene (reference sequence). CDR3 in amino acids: CASSFEAGATYEQYF. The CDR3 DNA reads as TGTGCCAGCAGCTTCGAGGCAGGGGCCACCTACGAGCAGTACTTC.

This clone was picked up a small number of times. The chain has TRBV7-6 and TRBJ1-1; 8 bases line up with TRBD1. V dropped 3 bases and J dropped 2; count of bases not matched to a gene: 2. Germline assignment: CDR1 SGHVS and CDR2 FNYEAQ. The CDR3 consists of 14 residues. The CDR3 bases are TGTGCCAGCAGCTTGGGACAGGCAAACACTGAAGCTTTCTTT. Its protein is CASSLGQANTEAFF. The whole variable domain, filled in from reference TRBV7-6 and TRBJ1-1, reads GAGVSQSPRYKVTKRGQDVALRCDPISGHVSLYWYRQALGQGPEFLTYFNYEAQQDKSGLPNDRFSAERPEGSISTLTIQRTEQRDSAMYRCASSLGQANTEAFFGQGTRLTVV.

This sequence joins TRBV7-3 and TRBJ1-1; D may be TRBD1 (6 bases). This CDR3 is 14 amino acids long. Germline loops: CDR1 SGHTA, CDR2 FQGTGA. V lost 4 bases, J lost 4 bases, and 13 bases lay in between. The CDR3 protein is CASSYSGRGTEAFF. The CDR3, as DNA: TGTGCCAGCAGCTACTCCGGCAGGGGCACTGAAGCTTTCTTT.

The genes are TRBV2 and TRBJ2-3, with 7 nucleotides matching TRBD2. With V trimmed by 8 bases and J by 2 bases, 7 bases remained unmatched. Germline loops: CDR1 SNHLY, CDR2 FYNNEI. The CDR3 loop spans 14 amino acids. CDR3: CASGMGGTTDTQYF. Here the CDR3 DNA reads TGTGCCAGCGGGATGGGGGGGACCACAGATACGCAGTATTTT.

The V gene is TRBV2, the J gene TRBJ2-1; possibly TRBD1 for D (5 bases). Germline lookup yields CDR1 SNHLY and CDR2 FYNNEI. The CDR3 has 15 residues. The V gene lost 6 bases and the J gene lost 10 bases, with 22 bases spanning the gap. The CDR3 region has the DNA TGTGCCAGCAGGCCCTCTAGTGGGGCCTCTGGCGAGCAGTTCTTC. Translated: CASRPSSGASGEQFF.

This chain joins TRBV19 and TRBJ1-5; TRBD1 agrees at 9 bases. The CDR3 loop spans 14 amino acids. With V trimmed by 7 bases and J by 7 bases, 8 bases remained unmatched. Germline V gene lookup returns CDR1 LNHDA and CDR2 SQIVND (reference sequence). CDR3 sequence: CASTLMTGGQPQHF. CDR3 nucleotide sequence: TGTGCCAGTACCCTTATGACAGGGGGACAGCCCCAGCATTTT.

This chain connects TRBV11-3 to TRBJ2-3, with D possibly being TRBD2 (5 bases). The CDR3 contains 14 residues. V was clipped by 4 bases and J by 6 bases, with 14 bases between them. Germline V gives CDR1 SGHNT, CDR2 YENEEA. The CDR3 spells CASSSGVRMDTQYF. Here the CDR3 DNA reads TGTGCCAGCAGCTCCGGGGTCCGCATGGATACGCAGTATTTT.

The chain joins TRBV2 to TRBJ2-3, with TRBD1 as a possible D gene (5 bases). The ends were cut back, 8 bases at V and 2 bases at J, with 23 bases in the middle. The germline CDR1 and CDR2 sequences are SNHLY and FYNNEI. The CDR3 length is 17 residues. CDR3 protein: CASGEQTGIYPTDTQYF. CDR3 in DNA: TGTGCCAGCGGAGAACAAACAGGTATTTATCCCACAGATACGCAGTATTTT. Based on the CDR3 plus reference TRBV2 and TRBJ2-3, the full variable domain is EPEVTQTPSHQVTQMGQEVILRCVPISNHLYFYWYRQILGQKVEFLVSFYNNEISEKSEIFDDQFSVERPDGSNFTLKIRSTKLEDSAMYFCASGEQTGIYPTDTQYFGPGTRLTVL.

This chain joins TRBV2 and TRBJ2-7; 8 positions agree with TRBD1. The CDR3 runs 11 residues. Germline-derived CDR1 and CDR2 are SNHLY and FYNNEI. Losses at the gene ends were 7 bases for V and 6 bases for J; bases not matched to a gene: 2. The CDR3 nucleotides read TGTGCCAGCAAAGGACAGGGCGAGCAGTACTTC. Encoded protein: CASKGQGEQYF.

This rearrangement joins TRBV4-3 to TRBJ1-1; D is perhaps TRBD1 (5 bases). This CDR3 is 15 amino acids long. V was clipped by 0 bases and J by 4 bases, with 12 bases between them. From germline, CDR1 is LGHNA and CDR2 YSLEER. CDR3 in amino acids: CASSQEYGRGTEAFF. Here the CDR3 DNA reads TGCGCCAGCAGCCAAGAGTACGGTAGGGGCACTGAAGCTTTCTTT.

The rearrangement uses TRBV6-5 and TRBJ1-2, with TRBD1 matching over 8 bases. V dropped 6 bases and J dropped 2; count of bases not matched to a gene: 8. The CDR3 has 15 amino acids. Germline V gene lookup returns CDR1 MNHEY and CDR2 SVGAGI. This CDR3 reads CASSRDRSQNYGYTF. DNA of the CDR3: TGTGCCAGCAGCCGGGACAGGTCCCAGAACTATGGCTACACCTTC.

CDR3 sequence reads: CASSPPSGLGEQFF. Here the CDR3 DNA reads TGTGCCAGCTCACCACCTAGCGGTCTGGGTGAGCAGTTCTTC. The chain links TRBV18 to TRBJ2-1, with a possible D match to TRBD2 (6 bases). The germline V and J ends were trimmed by 0 bases and 9 bases, with 12 bases remaining between them. The germline V gene has CDR1 KGHSH and CDR2 LQKENI. The CDR3 is 14 amino acids.

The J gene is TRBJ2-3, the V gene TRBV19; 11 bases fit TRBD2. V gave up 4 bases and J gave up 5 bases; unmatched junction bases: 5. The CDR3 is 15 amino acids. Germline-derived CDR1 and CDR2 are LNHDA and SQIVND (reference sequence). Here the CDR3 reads CASSTSGGRGDTQYF. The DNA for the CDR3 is TGTGCCAGTAGTACTAGCGGGGGGCGGGGAGATACGCAGTATTTT.

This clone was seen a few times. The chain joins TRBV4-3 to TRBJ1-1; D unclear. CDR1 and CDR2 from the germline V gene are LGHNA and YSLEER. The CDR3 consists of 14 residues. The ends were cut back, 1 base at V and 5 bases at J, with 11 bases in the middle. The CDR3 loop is CASSQVKGGTEAFF. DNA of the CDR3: TGCGCCAGCAGCCAAGTCAAAGGAGGGACTGAAGCTTTCTTT.

CDR3 sequence: CASSYGGGGPQHF. CDR3 DNA: TGTGCCAGCAGTTATGGAGGTGGTGGGCCCCAGCATTTT. The V gene is TRBV6-5, the J gene TRBJ1-5; D unresolved. Between the trimmed V and J ends, which lost 3 bases and 9 bases, there was a span of 12 bases. Germline-derived CDR1 and CDR2 are MNHEY and SVGAGI. This CDR3 has 13 amino acids.

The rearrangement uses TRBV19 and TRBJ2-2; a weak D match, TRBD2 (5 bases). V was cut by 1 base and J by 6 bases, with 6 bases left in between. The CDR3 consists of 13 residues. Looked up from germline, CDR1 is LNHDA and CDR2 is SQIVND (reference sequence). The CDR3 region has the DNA TGTGCCAGTAGTATAGGCGGGTCCGGGGAGCTGTTTTTT. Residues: CASSIGGSGELFF.

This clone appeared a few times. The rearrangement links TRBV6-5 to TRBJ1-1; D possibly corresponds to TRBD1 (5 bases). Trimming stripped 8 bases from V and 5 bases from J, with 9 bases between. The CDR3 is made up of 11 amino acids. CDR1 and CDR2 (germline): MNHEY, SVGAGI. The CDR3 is CASGRGTEAFF. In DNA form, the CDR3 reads TGTGCCAGCGGCCGGGGGACTGAAGCTTTCTTT.

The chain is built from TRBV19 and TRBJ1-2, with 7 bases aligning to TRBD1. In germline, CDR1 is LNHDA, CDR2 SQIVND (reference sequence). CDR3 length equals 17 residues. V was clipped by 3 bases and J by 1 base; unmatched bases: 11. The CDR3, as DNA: TGTGCCAGTAGTATTTCGGGACAGCTGATGATTAACTATGGCTACACCTTC. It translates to CASSISGQLMINYGYTF.

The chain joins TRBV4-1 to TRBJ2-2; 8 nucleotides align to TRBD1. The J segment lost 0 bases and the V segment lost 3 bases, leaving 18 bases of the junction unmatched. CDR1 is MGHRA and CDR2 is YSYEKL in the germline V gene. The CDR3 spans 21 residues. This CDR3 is CASSHPSARGLVGPNTGELFF. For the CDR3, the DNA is TGCGCCAGCAGCCACCCGTCGGCCAGGGGGCTAGTCGGCCCGAACACCGGGGAGCTGTTTTTT.

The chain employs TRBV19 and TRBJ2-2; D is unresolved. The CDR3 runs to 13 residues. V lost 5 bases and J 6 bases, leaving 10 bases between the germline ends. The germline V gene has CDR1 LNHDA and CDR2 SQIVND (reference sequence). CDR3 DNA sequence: TGTGCCAGTAGTCTCAGGTTCCCCGGGGAGCTGTTTTTT. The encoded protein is CASSLRFPGELFF.

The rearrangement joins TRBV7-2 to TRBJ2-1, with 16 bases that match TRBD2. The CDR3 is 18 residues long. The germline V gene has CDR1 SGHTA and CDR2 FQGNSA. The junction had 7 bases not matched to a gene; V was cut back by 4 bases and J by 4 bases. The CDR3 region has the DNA TGTGCCAGCAGCTACGGGACTAGCGGGGGGGGTGTGTACAATGAGCAGTTCTTC. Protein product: CASSYGTSGGGVYNEQFF. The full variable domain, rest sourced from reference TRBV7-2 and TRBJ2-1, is GAGVSQSPSNKVTEKGKDVELRCDPISGHTALYWYRQSLGQGLEFLIYFQGNSAPDKSGLPSDRFSAERTGGSVSTLTIQRTQQEDSAVYLCASSYGTSGGGVYNEQFFGPGTRLTVL.

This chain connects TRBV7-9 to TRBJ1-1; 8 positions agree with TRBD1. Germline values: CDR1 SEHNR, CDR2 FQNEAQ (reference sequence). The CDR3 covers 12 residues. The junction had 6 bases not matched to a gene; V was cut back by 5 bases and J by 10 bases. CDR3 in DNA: TGTGCCAGCAGCCCCGACAGGGGCGCAGCTTTCTTT. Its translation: CASSPDRGAAFF.

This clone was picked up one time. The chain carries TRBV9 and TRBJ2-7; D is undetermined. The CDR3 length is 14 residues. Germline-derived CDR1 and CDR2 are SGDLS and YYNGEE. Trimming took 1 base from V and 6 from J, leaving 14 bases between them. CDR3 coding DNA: TGTGCCAGCAGCGTAACATCTGGGCCGTTCGAGCAGTACTTC. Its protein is CASSVTSGPFEQYF.